This TCR beta chain was sequenced for a study of regulatory T cells in long-lasting Graves disease. This clonotype was found a few times. CDR3-region Arm-PCR and iRepertoire HTBI primers produced the TCR beta libraries. As handled by the study authors: Segment identification across samples yielded roughly 62 TRBV and approximately 15 TRBJ segments. TCRdb processed the multiplex PCR reads anew with MiXCR; each CDR3 protein has one entry. The V and J calls and clone size are TCRdb's, not the authors'. The profile shows roughly 420,000 distinct CDR3 sequences, roughly 17% of them singletons. Time point noted: newly diagnosed GD, antithyroid drugs for less than 3 months. Isolated PBMC RNA provided the starting material for the TCR library. Trimming left V 5 bases short and J 3 bases short, with 14 bases between. The CDR3 is 14 amino acids. Germline lookup yields CDR1 MNHEY and CDR2 SVGEGT. These sequences were also reported in another study, on T cells in Graves' hyperthyroidism and ophthalmopathy.

The rearrangement links TRBV6-2 or TRBV6-3 to TRBJ2-7; D is perhaps TRBD1 or TRBD2 (5 bases each). The source material was peripheral blood mononuclear cells (PBMCs), sampled at new diagnosis, from a patient treated with antithyroid drugs. The clonotype originates from a woman aged 18-30 years with Graves disease. The CDR3 is CASSPQFGGYEQYF. In DNA form, the CDR3 reads TGTGCCAGCAGTCCCCAATTTGGGGGCTACGAGCAGTACTTC.